The clone carrying this T cell receptor (beta chain) was observed at least ten times. Its specificity is unknown. These data come from a study of T cells in Graves' hyperthyroidism and ophthalmopathy. Study results and limitations: Ophthalmopathy was identified by the model a median about 6.4 months ahead of onset. The majority of expanded thyroid clonotypes above 0.001 also appeared in blood.

Amplified TCR beta CDR3 regions came from RNA transcripts. The study used the HTBI primer set for a first-round RT-PCR of the TCR CDR3. TCRdb analysed the multiplex PCR reads with MiXCR anew, one entry per CDR3 protein. Here the sample spans about 400,000 distinct CDR3 sequences, more than 13% being singletons. On the basis of clinical symptoms, serum thyroxine and TRAb, thyroid ultrasound and orbital computed tomography, diagnoses were made. V dropped 3 bases and J dropped 0 bases, with 16 bases sitting between them. CDR1 and CDR2 from the germline V gene are GTSNPN and SVGIG (reference sequence). The CDR3 runs to 16 residues.

The TCR originated in a woman aged 30 to 39 with Graves' hyperthyroidism. Sequencing was carried out using blood. V usage is TRBV30 and J usage is TRBJ2-3; the D gene could be TRBD1 or TRBD2 (5 bases each). The DNA for the CDR3 is TGTGCCTGGAGCCGAGCCCGGGACGTAAGCACAGATACGCAGTATTTT. Amino acid sequence: CAWSRARDVSTDTQYF.